This TCR beta chain was captured in a study of cytomegalovirus exposure and HLA in healthy donors. Study overall: A later analysis reported the same platform for the 100 to 150 validation repertoires and the roughly 700 first-cohort repertoires.

Profiling relied on immunoSEQ multiplex PCR, and the TCRdb table lists in-frame clones only, not all of them. Found here are some 180,000 clones, 80% to 85% of them singletons; the top ten hold around 1.2%. Sample: PBMCs. This clonotype was sampled from a woman aged 25 to 39 in good health and CMV-seronegative.

CDR3 nucleotides: TGTGCCAGCAGCGAGAGGGGACAGCCAAATCAGCCCCAGCATTTT. This codes for CASSERGQPNQPQHF. The chain employs TRBV6-1 and TRBJ1-5; 7 nucleotides line up with TRBD1. Per the germline V gene, CDR1 is MNHNS and CDR2 is SASEGT. The CDR3 sequence is 15 residues long. The V segment lost 6 bases and the J segment 4 bases; nucleotides outside the gene matches: 9.